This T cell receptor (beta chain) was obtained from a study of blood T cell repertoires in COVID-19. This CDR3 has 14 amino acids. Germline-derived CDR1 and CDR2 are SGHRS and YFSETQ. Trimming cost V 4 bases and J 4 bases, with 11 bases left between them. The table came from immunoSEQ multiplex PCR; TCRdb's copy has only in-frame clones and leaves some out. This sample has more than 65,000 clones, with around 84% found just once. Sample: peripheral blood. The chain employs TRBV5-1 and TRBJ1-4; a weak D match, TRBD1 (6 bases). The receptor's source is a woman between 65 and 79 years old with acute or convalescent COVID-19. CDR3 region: CASSMTGYNEKLFF. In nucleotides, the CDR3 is TGCGCCAGCAGCATGACAGGCTATAATGAAAAACTGTTTTTT.